The source of this T cell receptor (beta chain) is a study of PD-L1 blockade in urothelial cancer. About the research overall: Blood was evaluated 3 weeks (second dose) and 6 weeks after therapy began. T cells numbered a median of approximately 140,000 in the blood samples.

Time point described: peripheral blood 6 weeks after treatment start. The CDR3 loop spans 14 amino acids. From germline, CDR1 is SGDLS and CDR2 YYNGEE. Trimming left V 0 bases short and J 1 base short, with 7 bases between. Profiled with immunoSEQ multiplex PCR; TCRdb holds only in-frame clones, not every one. The table has roughly 120,000 clones, more than 85% seen once; the top ten hold more than 1.5%. This clone appeared a few times. This chain links TRBV9 with TRBJ1-1; D gene uncertain. The specimen was PBMCs, collected around atezolizumab (anti-PD-L1) treatment. The sequence was collected from a man aged 60 to 69 with urothelial cancer. CDR3: CASSVEGGNTEAFF. CDR3 nucleotides: TGTGCCAGCAGCGTAGAAGGCGGGAACACTGAAGCTTTCTTT.